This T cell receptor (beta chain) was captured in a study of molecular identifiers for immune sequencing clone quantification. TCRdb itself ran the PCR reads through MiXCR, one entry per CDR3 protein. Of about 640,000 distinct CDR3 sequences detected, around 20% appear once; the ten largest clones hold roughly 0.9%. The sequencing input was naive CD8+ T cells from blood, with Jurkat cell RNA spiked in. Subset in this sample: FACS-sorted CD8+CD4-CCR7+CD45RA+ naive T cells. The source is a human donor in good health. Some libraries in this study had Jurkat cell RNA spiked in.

CDR3 protein: CASSLGRGRVSEQYF. The DNA for the CDR3 is TGTGCCAGCAGCTTAGGACGCGGCAGGGTATCCGAGCAGTACTTC. The chain links TRBV11-2 to TRBJ2-7; D is possibly TRBD1 (5 bases). CDR1 is SGHAT, CDR2 FQNNGV, per germline. Between the trimmed V and J ends, which lost 1 base and 6 bases, there was a span of 16 bases. This CDR3 contains 15 residues.